Presented here are 28 T cell receptor beta chains from one specimen sequenced in a study of cytomegalovirus exposure and HLA in healthy donors. The PCR was carried out with 60 Vbeta primers and 13 Jbeta primers. Clones were read by immunoSEQ multiplex PCR, and TCRdb kept only the in-frame ones, dropping some. The table lists 150,000 to 200,000 clones, around 85% of them singletons, with approximately 4.5% in the top ten. Sequencing was performed on PBMCs. The source is a man aged 35 to 55 in good health and CMV-seronegative.

This clone was observed a single time. The gene calls are TRBV5-6 and TRBJ2-7, with 9 bases that match TRBD1. V was pared by 2 bases and J by 3 bases, with 6 bases of the junction left unmatched. The CDR3 sequence is 15 residues long. CDR1 is SGHDT, CDR2 YYEEEE, per germline. CDR3 residues: CASSFRQGEFYEQYF. CDR3 DNA: TGTGCCAGCAGCTTCCGACAGGGGGAATTCTACGAGCAGTACTTC.

The chain combines TRBV5-1 with TRBJ2-3; 9 bases match TRBD2. Per germline, CDR1 SGHRS and CDR2 YFSETQ. The CDR3 loop spans 16 amino acids. J gave up 0 bases and V 5 bases, and 7 bases lay outside the gene matches. Written as DNA, the CDR3 is TGCGCCAGCAGACCGACTAGCGGATCTAGCACAGATACGCAGTATTTT. It specifies CASRPTSGSSTDTQYF.

The J gene is TRBJ2-2, the V gene TRBV28; 8 bases agree with TRBD1. Germline CDR1 reads MDHEN; CDR2 reads SYDVKM. V shed 5 bases, J shed 7 bases, and the junction held 6 bases outside the gene matches. This CDR3 is built from 14 residues. In DNA, the CDR3 is TGTGCCAGCAGTCGCCCGACAGGGGTCGGGGAGCTGTTTTTT. This gives the protein CASSRPTGVGELFF.

Regarding this clone: Other DNA sequences in this specimen translate into the identical CDR3. The V call is TRBV4-1, the J call TRBJ2-3; D gene ambiguous. This CDR3 comprises 18 residues. Germline V gives CDR1 MGHRA, CDR2 YSYEKL. Trimming removed 3 bases at V and 1 base at J, with 20 bases between. The CDR3 region is CASSQDKARRGGTDTQYF. Written as DNA, the CDR3 is TGCGCCAGCAGCCAGGATAAGGCGAGACGCGGTGGCACAGATACGCAGTATTTT.

The genes are TRBV30 and TRBJ1-4; D ambiguous. Per the germline V gene, CDR1 is GTSNPN and CDR2 is SVGIG (reference sequence). The CDR3 spans 16 residues. V lost 2 bases, J lost 1 base, and 14 bases lay in between. CDR3: CAWSTSLQLTNEKLFF. As DNA, the CDR3 is TGTGCCTGGAGTACTTCCCTCCAATTAACTAATGAAAAACTGTTTTTT.

The sample holds a few counts of this clone. The rearrangement joins TRBV25-1 to TRBJ1-1; D may be TRBD1 (6 bases). Looked up from germline, CDR1 is MGHDK and CDR2 is SYGVNS. V dropped 1 base and J dropped 2 bases, with 20 bases sitting between them. The CDR3 consists of 18 residues. Here the CDR3 reads CASSESPLQGRFNTEAFF. CDR3 DNA: TGTGCCAGCAGTGAATCCCCCCTACAGGGCAGGTTTAACACTGAAGCTTTCTTT.

V usage is TRBV5-1 and J usage is TRBJ1-3; D possibly corresponds to TRBD1 (6 bases). V lost 2 bases, J lost 1 base, and 13 bases lay in between. This CDR3 is built from 16 residues. Germline lookup yields CDR1 SGHRS and CDR2 YFSETQ. The CDR3 nucleotides are TGCGCCAGCAGCTTATCAGGGGAGCGTTCTGGAAACACCATATATTTT. Encoded protein: CASSLSGERSGNTIYF. The full variable domain, its missing parts supplied by reference TRBV5-1 and TRBJ1-3, is KAGVTQTPRYLIKTRGQQVTLSCSPISGHRSVSWYQQTPGQGLQFLFEYFSETQRNKGNFPGRFSGRQFSNSRSEMNVSTLELGDSALYLCASSLSGERSGNTIYFGEGSWLTVV.

V is TRBV7-9 and J is TRBJ2-7, with a tentative D call TRBD2 (6 bases). The length of the CDR3 is 17 residues. Looked up from germline, CDR1 is SEHNR and CDR2 is FQNEAQ (reference sequence). Trimming took off 1 base at V and 4 bases at J, with 20 bases between the two ends. CDR3 in amino acids: CASSLGSAGLLIYEQYF. CDR3 bases: TGTGCCAGCAGCTTAGGGTCCGCGGGACTCCTCATATACGAGCAGTACTTC.

CDR3 nucleotide sequence: TGTGCCAGCAGTGCCATCAAGGGGGCCGCCTACGAGCAGTACTTC. Encoded protein: CASSAIKGAAYEQYF. V usage is TRBV6-1 and J usage is TRBJ2-5, with 7 bases that match TRBD1. The closer fit of TRBJ2-7 to the DNA end suggests the J call may be wrong. Looked up from germline, CDR1 is MNHNS and CDR2 is SASEGT. The length of the CDR3 is 15 residues.

The CDR3 region is CASSPVGGQGRTGELFF. The CDR3 nucleotides are TGTGCCAGCAGCCCCGTAGGAGGACAGGGCCGAACCGGGGAGCTGTTTTTT. The chain joins TRBV13 to TRBJ2-2; 8 bases are shared with TRBD1. Germline CDR1 and CDR2: PRHDT and FYEKMQ (reference sequence). The CDR3 loop spans 17 amino acids. V was clipped by 5 bases and J by 5 bases; unmatched bases: 13.

The rearrangement uses TRBV6-5 and TRBJ1-4; weak D call: TRBD1 (5 bases). The CDR3 contains 14 residues. Germline V gene data show CDR1 as MNHEY and CDR2 as SVGAGI. V was trimmed by 8 bases and J by 4 bases, leaving 14 bases between them. CDR3 DNA: TGTGCCAGCTGGAAAGGGGCTTATAATGAAAAACTGTTTTTT. The encoded protein is CASWKGAYNEKLFF.

The V gene is TRBV7-3, the J gene TRBJ2-3, with D hard to call. The V gene lost 5 bases and the J gene lost 0 bases, with 18 bases spanning the gap. CDR1 is SGHTA and CDR2 is FQGTGA in the germline V gene. This CDR3 region has 17 residues. The CDR3 protein is CASSPGRPGTSTDTQYF. The CDR3, as DNA: TGTGCCAGCAGCCCCGGAAGGCCAGGAACTAGCACAGATACGCAGTATTTT.

The J gene is TRBJ2-3, the V gene TRBV27; 7 bases are a match to TRBD1. V lost 8 bases and J lost 3; bases outside the gene matches: 11. In germline, CDR1 is MNHEY, CDR2 SMNVEV (reference sequence). The CDR3 is made up of 15 amino acids. The CDR3 bases are TGTGCCAGCCGCCTGAGGGGGCGCGGTACAGATACGCAGTATTTT. Protein: CASRLRGRGTDTQYF.

The chain couples TRBV28 to TRBJ1-5, with 7 bases fitting TRBD1. Germline lookup yields CDR1 MDHEN and CDR2 SYDVKM. The CDR3 is 14 residues long. Trimming removed 6 bases from V and 7 bases from J; junction bases left unmatched: 9. Here the CDR3 reads CASSQPTGKQPQHF. The CDR3 DNA follows: TGTGCCAGCAGCCAACCGACAGGGAAGCAGCCCCAGCATTTT.

The V call is TRBV9, the J call TRBJ1-1; D perhaps matches TRBD1 (5 bases). The CDR3 is 14 residues long. Trimming took off 4 bases at V and 11 bases at J, with 21 bases between the two ends. Germline V gene lookup returns CDR1 SGDLS and CDR2 YYNGEE. CDR3 DNA sequence: TGTGCCAGCAGCCCAGGACAAGCCCCCGTTGAGGCTTTCTTT. Translation: CASSPGQAPVEAFF.

This clone was seen only once. This chain connects TRBV6-1 to TRBJ2-5, with 10 bases that match TRBD1. The CDR3 runs 15 residues. CDR1 and CDR2 (germline): MNHNS, SASEGT. V trimming: 6 bases; J trimming: 5 bases; junction bases outside the gene matches: 9. This chain's CDR3 is CASRTTGGASETQYF. In DNA form, the CDR3 reads TGTGCCAGCAGGACGACAGGGGGCGCCTCGGAGACCCAGTACTTC.

This clone has only one observation. This chain connects TRBV6-5 to TRBJ2-5, with 7 bases fitting TRBD2. The CDR3 is 15 amino acids. Looked up from germline, CDR1 is MNHEY and CDR2 is SVGAGI. J lost 4 bases, V lost 6 bases, and 11 bases had no gene match. In DNA, the CDR3 is TGTGCCAGCAGGGATAGCGGGTTGGGGGGAGAGACCCAGTACTTC. It yields the protein CASRDSGLGGETQYF.

The chain has TRBV19 and TRBJ1-4; D might be TRBD1 (6 bases). The CDR3 covers 16 residues. Germline CDR1 LNHDA, CDR2 SQIVND (reference sequence). The germline V and J ends were trimmed by 6 bases and 0 bases, with 14 bases remaining between them. CDR3 bases: TGTGCCAGTAGGGCGGGCAGGGGAGCAACTAATGAAAAACTGTTTTTT. The encoded protein is CASRAGRGATNEKLFF.

This chain links TRBV7-3 with TRBJ2-7, with D hard to call. Deletions cut 2 bases from V and 2 bases from J, with 7 bases between. The CDR3 is made up of 13 amino acids. CDR1 and CDR2 from the germline V gene are SGHTA and FQGTGA. CDR3 in DNA: TGTGCCAGCAGCTTAGCCCCGGCCTACGAGCAGTACTTC. Translated, it gives CASSLAPAYEQYF.

The V and J genes are TRBV6-1 and TRBJ2-7; TRBD1 is a possible D gene (5 bases). The CDR3 runs 16 residues. V shed 4 bases and J shed 2 bases, with 18 bases lying between them. Per germline, CDR1 MNHNS and CDR2 SASEGT. Here the CDR3 reads CASSGGPGHWTYEQYF. Written as DNA, the CDR3 is TGTGCCAGCAGTGGTGGCCCAGGGCATTGGACCTACGAGCAGTACTTC.

The V gene is TRBV6-5, the J gene TRBJ2-2; D is ambiguous. This CDR3 region has 14 residues. V lost 5 bases and J 0 bases, leaving 7 bases between the germline ends. Per germline, CDR1 MNHEY and CDR2 SVGAGI. CDR3 nucleotides: TGTGCCAGCAGTGATGGAGCGAACACCGGGGAGCTGTTTTTT. Encoded protein: CASSDGANTGELFF.

V usage is TRBV15 and J usage is TRBJ2-7, with 13 nucleotides matching TRBD2. CDR3 size: 16 residues. V shed 5 bases and J 3 bases; nucleotides not matched to a gene: 7. Germline CDR1 reads LNHNV; CDR2 reads YYDKDF (reference sequence). The CDR3 loop is CATSSGLAGTNYEQYF. In nucleotides, the CDR3 is TGTGCCACCAGCTCGGGACTAGCGGGGACGAACTACGAGCAGTACTTC.

The rearrangement joins TRBV11-2 to TRBJ2-7; 13 nucleotides agree with TRBD2. Germline CDR1 is SGHAT and CDR2 is FQNNGV. The V and J ends lost 5 bases and 0 bases, in that order; junction bases with no gene match: 13. The CDR3 length is 19 residues. CDR3 region: CASSPFPTSGGGSSYEQYF. The CDR3 DNA is TGTGCCAGCAGCCCGTTCCCAACTAGCGGGGGGGGCAGCTCCTACGAGCAGTACTTC.

The CDR3 DNA follows: TGTGCCAGTAGTAGGAACAGAGAACTCAATCAGCCCCAGCATTTT. This encodes CASSRNRELNQPQHF. The V and J genes are TRBV19 and TRBJ1-5; no clear D. Trimming cost V 4 bases and J 3 bases, with 13 bases left between them. This CDR3 contains 15 residues. Germline CDR1 reads LNHDA; CDR2 reads SQIVND (reference sequence).

V is TRBV30 and J is TRBJ2-5, with TRBD2 matching 12 bases. Trimming removed 2 bases from V and 5 bases from J; junction bases left unmatched: 9. Germline CDR1 is GTSNPN and CDR2 is SVGIG (reference sequence). CDR3 length: 16 amino acids. The CDR3 is CAWSNGGLAGGETQYF. CDR3 DNA sequence: TGTGCCTGGAGTAACGGGGGACTAGCGGGTGGGGAGACCCAGTACTTC.

V usage is TRBV6-4 and J usage is TRBJ2-1, with D possibly matching TRBD1 (5 bases). The CDR3 contains 15 residues. CDR1 and CDR2 from the germline V gene are MRHNA and SNTAGT. Trimming stripped 1 base from V and 6 bases from J, with 13 bases between. The DNA for the CDR3 is TGTGCCAGCAGTGACTTAGGGGCAGGCCCCAATGAGCAGTTCTTC. Protein sequence: CASSDLGAGPNEQFF.

The chain uses TRBV7-8 and TRBJ1-5, with D perhaps matching TRBD1 (5 bases). The CDR3 length is 15 residues. Between the trimmed V and J ends, which lost 1 base and 3 bases, there was a span of 10 bases. In germline, CDR1 is SGHVS, CDR2 FQNEAQ. The CDR3: CASSLGGGDNQPQHF. The CDR3 region has the DNA TGTGCCAGCAGCTTAGGCGGGGGGGACAATCAGCCCCAGCATTTT.

This clone was seen a handful of times. The V gene is TRBV5-6, the J gene TRBJ1-5, with D unresolved. CDR1 and CDR2 from the germline V gene are SGHDT and YYEEEE. V shed 4 bases and J shed 2 bases, with 10 bases lying between them. CDR3 size: 14 residues. The chain's CDR3 is CASSSQAGNQPQHF. The CDR3 nucleotides read TGTGCCAGCAGCAGTCAGGCAGGCAATCAGCCCCAGCATTTT.